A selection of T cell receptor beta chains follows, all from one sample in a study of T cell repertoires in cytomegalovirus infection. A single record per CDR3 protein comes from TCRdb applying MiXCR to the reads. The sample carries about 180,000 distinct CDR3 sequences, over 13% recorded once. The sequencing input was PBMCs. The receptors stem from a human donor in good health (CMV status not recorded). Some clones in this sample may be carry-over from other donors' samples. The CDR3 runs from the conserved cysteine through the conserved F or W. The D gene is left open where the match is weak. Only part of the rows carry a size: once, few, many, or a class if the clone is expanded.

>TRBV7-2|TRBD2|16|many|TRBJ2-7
CASSLKASGRGSEQYF
TGTGCCAGCAGCTTAAAGGCTAGCGGGAGAGGAAGCGAGCAGTACTTC
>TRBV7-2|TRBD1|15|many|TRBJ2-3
CASSPGQGVTDTQYF
TGTGCCAGCAGCCCGGGACAGGGGGTGACAGATACGCAGTATTTT
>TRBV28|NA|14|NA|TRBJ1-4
CASSAGTPREKLFF
TGTGCCAGCAGTGCCGGGACTCCCAGGGAAAAACTGTTTTTT
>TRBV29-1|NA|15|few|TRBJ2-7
CSVEDRVKSSYEQYF
TGCAGCGTTGAAGACAGGGTGAAAAGCTCCTACGAGCAGTACTTC
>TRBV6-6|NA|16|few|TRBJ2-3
CASSYSTAFSTDTQYF
TGTGCCAGCAGTTACTCGACAGCCTTTAGCACAGATACGCAGTATTTT
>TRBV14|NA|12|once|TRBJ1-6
CASSQTHSPLHF
TGTGCCAGCAGCCAGACCCATTCACCCCTCCACTTT
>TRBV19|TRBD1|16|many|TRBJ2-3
CASRAPGQGATDTQYF
TGTGCCAGTAGAGCCCCGGGACAGGGGGCTACAGATACGCAGTATTTT
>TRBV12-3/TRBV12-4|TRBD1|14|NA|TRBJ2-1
CASSLFGQANEQFF
TGTGCCAGCAGTTTGTTCGGACAGGCCAATGAGCAGTTCTTC
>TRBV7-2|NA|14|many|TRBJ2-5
CASSLGGAAKTQYF
TGTGCCAGCAGCTTAGGCGGAGCGGCGAAGACCCAGTACTTC
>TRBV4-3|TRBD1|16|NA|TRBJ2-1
CASSPGQGRTYNEQFF
TGCGCCAGCAGCCCCGGACAGGGGAGAACCTACAATGAGCAGTTCTTC
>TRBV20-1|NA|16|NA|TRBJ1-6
CSARDPSLAYNSPLHF
TGCAGTGCTAGAGACCCTTCACTAGCCTATAATTCACCCCTCCACTTT
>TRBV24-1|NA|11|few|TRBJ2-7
CATSGGYEQYF
TGTGCCACCAGTGGCGGGTACGAGCAGTACTTC
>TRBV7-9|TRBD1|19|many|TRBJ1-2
CASSYSTLGQESADYGYTF
TGTGCCAGCAGCTACTCTACCTTGGGACAGGAGTCGGCGGACTATGGCTACACCTTC
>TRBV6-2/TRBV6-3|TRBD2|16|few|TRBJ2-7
CASRRDRWGGAYEQYF
TGTGCCAGCAGACGGGACCGGTGGGGAGGGGCCTACGAGCAGTACTTC
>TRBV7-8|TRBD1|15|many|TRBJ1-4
CASSPRDRQVEKLFF
TGTGCCAGCAGCCCCCGGGACAGACAGGTTGAAAAACTGTTTTTT
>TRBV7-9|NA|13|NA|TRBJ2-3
CASSPGGGDTQYF
TGTGCCAGCAGCCCCGGAGGAGGAGATACGCAGTATTTT
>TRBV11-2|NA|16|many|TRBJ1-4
CASSSPIQYPNEKLFF
TGTGCCAGCAGCTCCCCTATCCAGTACCCGAATGAAAAACTGTTTTTT
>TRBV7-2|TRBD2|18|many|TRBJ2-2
CASSLKTASGTNTGELFF
TGTGCCAGCAGCCTTAAGACGGCCAGCGGGACGAACACCGGGGAGCTGTTTTTT
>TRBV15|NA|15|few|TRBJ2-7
CATSRDQGGSREQYF
TGTGCCACCAGCAGAGATCAGGGTGGTAGTCGCGAGCAGTACTTC
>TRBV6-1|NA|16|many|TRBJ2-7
CASSSSNSRAAYEQYF
TGTGCCAGCAGTTCCTCAAATAGCAGGGCAGCCTACGAGCAGTACTTC
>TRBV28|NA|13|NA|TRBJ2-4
CATFNLAKNIQYF
TGTGCCACCTTCAATTTAGCCAAAAACATTCAGTACTTC
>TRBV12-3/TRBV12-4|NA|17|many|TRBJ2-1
CASSLILSGIHYNEQFF
TGTGCCAGCAGTTTAATTCTTTCGGGGATACACTACAATGAGCAGTTCTTC
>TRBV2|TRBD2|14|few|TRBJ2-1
CASSGRGGFNEQFF
TGTGCCAGCAGTGGCCGCGGGGGGTTCAATGAGCAGTTCTTC
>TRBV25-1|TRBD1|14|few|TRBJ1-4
CASGLTGTGEKLFF
TGTGCCAGCGGGCTGACAGGGACAGGCGAAAAACTGTTTTTT
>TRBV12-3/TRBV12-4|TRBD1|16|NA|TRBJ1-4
CASSTRLGQDNEKLFF
TGTGCCAGCAGTACGCGTTTGGGACAGGATAATGAAAAACTGTTTTTT
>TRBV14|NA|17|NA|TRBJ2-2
CASSQEWHGLPTGELFF
TGTGCCAGCAGCCAAGAATGGCACGGACTACCCACCGGGGAGCTGTTTTTT
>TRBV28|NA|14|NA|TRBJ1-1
CASSFPMRTEGAFF
TGTGCCAGCAGTTTCCCGATGAGGACAGAGGGGGCTTTCTTT
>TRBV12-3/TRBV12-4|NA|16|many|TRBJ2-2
CASTTPGTSTAGELFF
TGTGCCAGCACCACGCCCGGGACCAGTACGGCTGGGGAGCTGTTTTTT
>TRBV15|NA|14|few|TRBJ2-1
CATSSRESYNEQFF
TGTGCCACCAGCAGTCGGGAGTCCTACAATGAGCAGTTCTTC
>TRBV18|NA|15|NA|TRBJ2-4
CASSPPRTDKPLEYF
TGTGCCAGCTCACCACCGCGGACAGATAAACCGTTAGAGTACTTC
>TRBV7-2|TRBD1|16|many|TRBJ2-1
CASSGRTGGSYNEQFF
TGTGCCAGCAGCGGTAGGACAGGGGGCTCCTACAATGAGCAGTTCTTC
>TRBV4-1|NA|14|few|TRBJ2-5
CASSHGGRGETQYF
TGCGCCAGCAGCCACGGCGGGCGGGGTGAGACCCAGTACTTC
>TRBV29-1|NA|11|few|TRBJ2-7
CSVVKSYEQYF
TGCAGCGTTGTGAAGTCGTACGAGCAGTACTTC
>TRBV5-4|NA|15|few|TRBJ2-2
CASSLAGLHTGELFF
TGTGCCAGCAGCCTCGCCGGACTTCACACCGGGGAGCTGTTTTTT